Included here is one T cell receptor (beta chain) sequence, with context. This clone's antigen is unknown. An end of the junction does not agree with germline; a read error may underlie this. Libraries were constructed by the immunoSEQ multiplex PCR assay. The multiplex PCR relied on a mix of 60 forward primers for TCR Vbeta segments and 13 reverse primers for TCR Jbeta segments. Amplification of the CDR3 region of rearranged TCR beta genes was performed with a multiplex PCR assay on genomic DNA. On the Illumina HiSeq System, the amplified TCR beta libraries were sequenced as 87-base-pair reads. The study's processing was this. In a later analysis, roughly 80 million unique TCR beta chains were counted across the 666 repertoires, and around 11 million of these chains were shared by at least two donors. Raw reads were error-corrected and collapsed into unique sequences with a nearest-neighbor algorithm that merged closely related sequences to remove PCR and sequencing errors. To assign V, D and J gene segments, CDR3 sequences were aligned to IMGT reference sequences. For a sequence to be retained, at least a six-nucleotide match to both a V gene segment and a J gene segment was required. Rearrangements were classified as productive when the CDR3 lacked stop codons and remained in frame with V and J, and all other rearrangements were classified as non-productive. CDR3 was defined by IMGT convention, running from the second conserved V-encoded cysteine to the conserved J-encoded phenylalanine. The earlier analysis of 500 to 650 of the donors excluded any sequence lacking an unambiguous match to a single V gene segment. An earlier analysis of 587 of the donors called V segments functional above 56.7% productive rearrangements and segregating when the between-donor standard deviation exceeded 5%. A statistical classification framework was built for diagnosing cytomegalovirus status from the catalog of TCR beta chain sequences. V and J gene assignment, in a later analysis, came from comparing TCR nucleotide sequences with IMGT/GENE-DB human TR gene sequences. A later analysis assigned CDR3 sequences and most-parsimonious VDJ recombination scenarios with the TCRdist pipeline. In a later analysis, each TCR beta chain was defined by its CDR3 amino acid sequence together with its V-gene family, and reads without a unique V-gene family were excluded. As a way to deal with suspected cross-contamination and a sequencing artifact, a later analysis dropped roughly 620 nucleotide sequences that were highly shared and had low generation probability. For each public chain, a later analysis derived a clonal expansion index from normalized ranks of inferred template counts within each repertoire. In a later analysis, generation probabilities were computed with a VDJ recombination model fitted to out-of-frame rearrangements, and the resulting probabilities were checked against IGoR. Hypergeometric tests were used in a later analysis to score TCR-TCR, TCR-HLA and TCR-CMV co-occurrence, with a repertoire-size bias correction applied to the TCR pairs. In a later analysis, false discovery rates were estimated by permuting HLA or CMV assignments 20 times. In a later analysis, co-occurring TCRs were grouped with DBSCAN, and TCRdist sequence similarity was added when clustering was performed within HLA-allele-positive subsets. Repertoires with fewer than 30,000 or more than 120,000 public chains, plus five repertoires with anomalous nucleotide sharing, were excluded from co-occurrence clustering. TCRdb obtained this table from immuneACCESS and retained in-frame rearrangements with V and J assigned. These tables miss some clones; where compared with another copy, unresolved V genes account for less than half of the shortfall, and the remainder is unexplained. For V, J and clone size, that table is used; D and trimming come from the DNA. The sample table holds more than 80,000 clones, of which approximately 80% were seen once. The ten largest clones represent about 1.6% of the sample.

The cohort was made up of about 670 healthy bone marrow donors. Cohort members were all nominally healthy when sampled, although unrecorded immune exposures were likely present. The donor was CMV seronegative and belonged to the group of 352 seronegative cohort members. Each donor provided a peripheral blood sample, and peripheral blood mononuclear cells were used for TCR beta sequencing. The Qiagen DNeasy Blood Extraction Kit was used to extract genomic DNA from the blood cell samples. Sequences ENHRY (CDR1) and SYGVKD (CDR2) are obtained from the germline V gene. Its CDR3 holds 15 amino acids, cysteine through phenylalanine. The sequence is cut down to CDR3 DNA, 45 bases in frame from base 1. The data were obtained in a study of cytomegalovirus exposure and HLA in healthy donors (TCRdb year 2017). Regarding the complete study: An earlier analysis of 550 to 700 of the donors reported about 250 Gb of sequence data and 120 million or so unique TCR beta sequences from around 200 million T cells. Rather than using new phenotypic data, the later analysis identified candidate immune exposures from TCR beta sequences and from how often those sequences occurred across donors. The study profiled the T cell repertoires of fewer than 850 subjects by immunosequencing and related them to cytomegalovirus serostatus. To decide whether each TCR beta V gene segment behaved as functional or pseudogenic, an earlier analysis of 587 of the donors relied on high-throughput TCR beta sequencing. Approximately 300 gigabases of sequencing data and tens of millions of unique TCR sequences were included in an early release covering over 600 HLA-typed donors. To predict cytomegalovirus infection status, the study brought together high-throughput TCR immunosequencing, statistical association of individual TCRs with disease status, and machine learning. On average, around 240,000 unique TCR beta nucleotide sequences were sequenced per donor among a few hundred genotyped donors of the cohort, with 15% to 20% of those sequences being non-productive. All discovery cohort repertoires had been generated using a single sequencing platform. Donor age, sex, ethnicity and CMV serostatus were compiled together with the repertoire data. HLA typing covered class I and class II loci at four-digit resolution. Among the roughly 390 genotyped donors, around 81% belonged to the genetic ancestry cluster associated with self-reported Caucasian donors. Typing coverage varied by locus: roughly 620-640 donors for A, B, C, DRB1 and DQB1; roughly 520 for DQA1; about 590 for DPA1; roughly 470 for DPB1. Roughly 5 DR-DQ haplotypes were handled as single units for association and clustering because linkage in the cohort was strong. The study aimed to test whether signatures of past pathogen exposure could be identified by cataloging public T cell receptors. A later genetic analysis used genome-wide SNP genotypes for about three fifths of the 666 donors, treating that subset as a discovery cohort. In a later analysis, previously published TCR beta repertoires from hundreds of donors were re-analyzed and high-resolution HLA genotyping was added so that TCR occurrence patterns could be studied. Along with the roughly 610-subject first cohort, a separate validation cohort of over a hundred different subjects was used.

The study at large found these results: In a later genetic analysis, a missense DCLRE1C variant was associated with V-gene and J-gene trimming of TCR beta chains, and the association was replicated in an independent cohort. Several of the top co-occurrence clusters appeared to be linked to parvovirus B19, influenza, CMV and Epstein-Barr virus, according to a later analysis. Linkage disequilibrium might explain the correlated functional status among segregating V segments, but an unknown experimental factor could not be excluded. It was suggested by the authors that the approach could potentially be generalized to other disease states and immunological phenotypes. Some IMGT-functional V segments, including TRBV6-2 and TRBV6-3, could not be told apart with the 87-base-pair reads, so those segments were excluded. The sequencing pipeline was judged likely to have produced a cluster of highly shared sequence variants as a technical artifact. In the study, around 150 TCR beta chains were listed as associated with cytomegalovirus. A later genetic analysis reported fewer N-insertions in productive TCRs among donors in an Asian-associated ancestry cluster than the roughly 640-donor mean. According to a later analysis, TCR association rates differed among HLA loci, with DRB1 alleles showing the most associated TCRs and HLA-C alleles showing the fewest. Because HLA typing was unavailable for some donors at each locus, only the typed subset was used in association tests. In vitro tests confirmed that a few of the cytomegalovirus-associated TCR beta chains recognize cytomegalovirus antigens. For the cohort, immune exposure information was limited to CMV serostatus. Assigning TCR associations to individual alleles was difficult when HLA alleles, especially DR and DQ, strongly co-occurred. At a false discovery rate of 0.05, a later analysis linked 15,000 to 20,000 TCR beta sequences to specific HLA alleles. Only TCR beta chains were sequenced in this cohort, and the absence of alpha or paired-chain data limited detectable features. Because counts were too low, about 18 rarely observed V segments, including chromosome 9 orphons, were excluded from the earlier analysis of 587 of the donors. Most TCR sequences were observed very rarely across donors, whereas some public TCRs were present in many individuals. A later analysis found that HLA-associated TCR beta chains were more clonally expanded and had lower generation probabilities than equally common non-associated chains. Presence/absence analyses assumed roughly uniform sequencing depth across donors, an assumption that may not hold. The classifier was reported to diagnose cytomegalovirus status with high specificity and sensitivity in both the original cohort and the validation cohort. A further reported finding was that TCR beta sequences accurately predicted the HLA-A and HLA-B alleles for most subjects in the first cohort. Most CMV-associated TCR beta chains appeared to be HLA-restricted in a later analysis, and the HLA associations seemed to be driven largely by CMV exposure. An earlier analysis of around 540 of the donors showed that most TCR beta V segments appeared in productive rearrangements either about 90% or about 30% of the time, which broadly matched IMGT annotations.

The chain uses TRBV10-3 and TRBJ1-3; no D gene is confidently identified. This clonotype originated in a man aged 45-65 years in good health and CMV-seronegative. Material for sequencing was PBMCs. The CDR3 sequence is CAITDENRVRNPIYF. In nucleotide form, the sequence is TGTGCCATCACCGACGAAAATCGGGTCAGAAACCCCATATATTTT.